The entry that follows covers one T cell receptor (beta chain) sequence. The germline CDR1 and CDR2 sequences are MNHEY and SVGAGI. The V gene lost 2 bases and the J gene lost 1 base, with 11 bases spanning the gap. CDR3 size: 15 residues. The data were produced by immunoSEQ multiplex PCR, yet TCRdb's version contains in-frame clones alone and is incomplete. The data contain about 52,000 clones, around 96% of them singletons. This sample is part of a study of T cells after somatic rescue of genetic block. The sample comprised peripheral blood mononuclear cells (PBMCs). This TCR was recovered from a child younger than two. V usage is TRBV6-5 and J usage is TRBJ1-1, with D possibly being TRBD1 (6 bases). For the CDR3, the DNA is TGTGCCAGCAGTTACGGGGTCAGGGGGAACACTGAAGCTTTCTTT. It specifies CASSYGVRGNTEAFF.